This TCR beta chain is from a study of T cells in Graves' hyperthyroidism and ophthalmopathy. TCR beta CDR3 regions were amplified from RNA. Primed by the HTBI set, a first-round RT-PCR was run on the TCR CDR3. Using its own MiXCR run on the multiplex PCR reads, TCRdb lists one record per CDR3 protein. This sample has nearly 600,000 distinct CDR3 sequences, with about 15% found just once. Study-level results: Ophthalmopathy stood apart from stable hyperthyroidism in a 13 V-J model.

This clonotype was observed many times. The antigen is not known. The germline V gene has CDR1 GTSNPN and CDR2 SVGIG (reference sequence). The CDR3 extends over 13 amino acids. The V end lost 6 bases, the J end lost 10 bases, and 16 bases lay between the germline ends. This rearrangement joins TRBV30 to TRBJ1-6; weak D call: TRBD1 (6 bases). This TCR was recovered from a woman in her thirties with Graves' hyperthyroidism that later progressed to Graves' ophthalmopathy. The sequenced material came from blood. CDR3 nucleotides: TGTGCCTGCCCCGGGGGGGCAGAATCACCCCTCCACTTT. Its protein is CACPGGAESPLHF.